The clone carrying this T cell receptor (beta chain) was observed a handful of times. Its specificity is unknown. This specimen belongs to a study of early T cells in non-severe SARS-CoV-2 infection. Study as a whole: It was bulk RNA from unsorted whole blood that was sequenced, and the chains were unpaired. General study points: Comparison of clonotypes with VDJdb favored anti-spike CD8 responses while missing private and CD4 specificities.

The CDR3 consists of 12 residues. Trimming removed 5 bases from V and 3 bases from J, with 11 bases in between. CDR1 is GTSNPN, CDR2 SVGIG, per germline (reference sequence). MiXCR, run by TCRdb on the 5' RACE reads, gives a single entry per CDR3 protein. The sample lists about 77,000 distinct CDR3 sequences, 10% to 15% occurring once. The rearrangement joins TRBV30 to TRBJ2-7; the D is unclear. The TCR was taken from an adult who was a healthcare worker with PCR-confirmed SARS-CoV-2 infection or an uninfected control (not recorded which). The donor label of this sample is uncertain. Sequences were derived from whole blood, sampled at baseline. The CDR3 sequence: CAWGSRVYEQYF. The CDR3 region has the DNA TGTGCCTGGGGAAGTAGAGTCTACGAGCAGTACTTC.